This passage covers 9 T cell receptor beta chains from one sample sequenced in a study of blood T cell repertoires in COVID-19. Clones were read by immunoSEQ multiplex PCR, and TCRdb kept only the in-frame ones, dropping some. The top ten clones hold about 1.7% of a sample with 350,000 to 400,000 clones, roughly nine tenths of them seen once. Sequencing used PBMCs or T cells enriched from blood (not recorded which). These receptors came from a woman in her twenties or thirties who had recovered from COVID-19.

The chain joins TRBV18 to TRBJ1-5, with D tentatively TRBD1 (5 bases). V lost 6 bases, J lost 4 bases, and 16 bases lay in between. The CDR3 is 15 amino acids. Germline CDR1 is KGHSH and CDR2 is LQKENI. CDR3 DNA sequence: TGTGCCAGCTCTCCCGACAGTGTGGGGAATCAGCCCCAGCATTTT. This codes for CASSPDSVGNQPQHF. The full variable domain, completed using reference TRBV18 and TRBJ1-5, is NAGVMQNPRHLVRRRGQEARLRCSPMKGHSHVYWYRQLPEEGLKFMVYLQKENIIDESGMPKERFSAEFPKEGPSILRIQQVVRGDSAAYFCASSPDSVGNQPQHFGDGTRLSIL.

This sequence joins TRBV28 and TRBJ1-2; the match to TRBD1 covers 7 bases. The CDR3 totals 14 residues. CDR1 is MDHEN and CDR2 is SYDVKM in the germline V gene. The V and J ends lost 6 bases and 4 bases, in that order; junction bases with no gene match: 8. CDR3 residues: CASSSPGGAYGYTF. The CDR3 region has the DNA TGTGCCAGCAGCTCCCCAGGGGGAGCCTATGGCTACACCTTC.

V gene TRBV5-5 combines with J gene TRBJ1-2; D uncertain. This CDR3 is built from 13 residues. The ends were cut back, 4 bases at V and 2 bases at J, with 9 bases in the middle. CDR1 SGHKS and CDR2 YYEKEE come from the germline V gene (reference sequence). The CDR3 loop reads CASSRDSNYGYTF. The CDR3 coding sequence is TGTGCCAGCAGCAGAGACTCGAACTATGGCTACACCTTC.

The rearrangement links TRBV2 to TRBJ1-1; TRBD1 agrees at 7 bases. The germline V gene encodes CDR1 SNHLY and CDR2 FYNNEI. With 7 bases clipped from V and 2 bases from J, the junction kept 7 bases outside the gene matches. The CDR3 covers 14 residues. As DNA, the CDR3 is TGTGCCAGCAATCCAAGACAGGGAAACACTGAAGCTTTCTTT. Residues: CASNPRQGNTEAFF. The entire variable domain, with the rest obtained from reference TRBV2 and TRBJ1-1, is as follows: EPEVTQTPSHQVTQMGQEVILRCVPISNHLYFYWYRQILGQKVEFLVSFYNNEISEKSEIFDDQFSVERPDGSNFTLKIRSTKLEDSAMYFCASNPRQGNTEAFFGQGTRLTVV.

The chain uses TRBV7-9 and TRBJ2-1; D is perhaps TRBD1 (5 bases). The CDR3 spans 15 residues. Trimming removed 7 bases at V and 5 bases at J, with 18 bases between. Germline CDR1 reads SEHNR; CDR2 reads FQNEAQ (reference sequence). CDR3 amino acids: CASNPEAGKNNEQFF. CDR3 nucleotide sequence: TGTGCCAGCAATCCGGAAGCAGGGAAAAACAATGAGCAGTTCTTC.

This clone was seen just once. The V call is TRBV6-5, the J call TRBJ1-3; D is unclear. CDR1 MNHEY and CDR2 SVGAGI come from the germline V gene. V lost 5 bases and J lost 5, with 10 bases in between. The CDR3 is 13 amino acids. CDR3 loop: CASSLRERNTIYF. The CDR3 nucleotides are TGTGCCAGCAGTCTGAGGGAGAGAAACACCATATATTTT.

The chain employs TRBV18 and TRBJ1-1, with 8 bases fitting TRBD1. Germline loops: CDR1 KGHSH, CDR2 LQKENI. J gave up 11 bases and V 5 bases, and 7 bases lay outside the gene matches. This CDR3 region has 12 residues. The CDR3 loop is CASSMGQVGAFF. Written as DNA, the CDR3 is TGTGCCAGCTCAATGGGACAGGTGGGCGCTTTCTTT. Drawing the rest from reference TRBV18 and TRBJ1-1, the complete variable domain is NAGVMQNPRHLVRRRGQEARLRCSPMKGHSHVYWYRQLPEEGLKFMVYLQKENIIDESGMPKERFSAEFPKEGPSILRIQQVVRGDSAAYFCASSMGQVGAFFGQGTRLTVV.

This chain's CDR3 is CAWSLQGGQPQHF. In DNA, the CDR3 is TGTGCCTGGAGCTTGCAGGGAGGTCAGCCCCAGCATTTT. The rearrangement uses TRBV30 and TRBJ1-5; possible D gene TRBD1, 5 bases. Per the germline V gene, CDR1 is GTSNPN and CDR2 is SVGIG (reference sequence). The CDR3 totals 13 residues. Between the trimmed V and J ends, which lost 3 bases and 6 bases, there was a span of 12 bases.

This chain links TRBV18 with TRBJ1-1, with D maybe TRBD1 (6 bases). There are 15 residues in the CDR3. V shed 0 bases and J shed 3 bases, with 11 bases lying between them. Germline CDR1 reads KGHSH; CDR2 reads LQKENI. CDR3 coding DNA: TGTGCCAGCTCACCACCGGGCAGGGGCGACACTGAAGCTTTCTTT. Translation gives CASSPPGRGDTEAFF.